Sequencing of this T cell receptor (beta chain) was carried out in a study of identical twins. From the 5' RACE reads, TCRdb called clonotypes with MiXCR, one entry per CDR3 protein. This table has 500,000 or so distinct CDR3 sequences, roughly a fifth appearing once. This sample also belongs to another study, concerning T cells expressing NK-cell markers. That paper adds: A few donors likewise had their CD3+CD56-NKG2C+ fraction led by these clonotypes.

The sequence was obtained from a woman aged 18 to 35 in good health. The sequenced material came from CD4+ T cells sorted from blood.

CDR3 region: CASAIGNTDTQYF. In DNA form, the CDR3 reads TGTGCCAGCGCTATAGGAAACACAGATACGCAGTATTTT. J is TRBJ2-3 and V is TRBV9; D ambiguous. From germline, CDR1 is SGDLS and CDR2 YYNGEE. V lost 7 bases to trimming and J lost 2 bases, with 11 bases between them. CDR3 size: 13 residues.